The 14 T cell receptor beta chains in this list originate from one sample, sequenced in a study of cytomegalovirus exposure and HLA in healthy donors. Researchers ran the PCR with 60 Vbeta and 13 Jbeta primers. Generated by immunoSEQ multiplex PCR, the TCRdb table keeps only in-frame clones and is missing some. The sample lists about 94,000 clones; about three fifths were seen once. The source material was PBMCs. The receptor source for this set is a man younger than 45 in good health and CMV-seronegative.

The CDR3 DNA reads TGTGCCTGGCAGACTGGAAACACCATATATTTT. Translation: CAWQTGNTIYF. The V and J genes are TRBV30 and TRBJ1-3; no firm D call. Per germline, CDR1 GTSNPN and CDR2 SVGIG (reference sequence). CDR3 length: 11 residues. Trimming took 5 bases from V and 2 from J, leaving 4 bases between them.

Here the CDR3 DNA reads TGTGCCTGGAGTGTACTCAACGGGCAAGAGACCCAGTACTTC. Translated: CAWSVLNGQETQYF. This sequence joins TRBV30 and TRBJ2-5; no clear D. Germline CDR1 reads GTSNPN; CDR2 reads SVGIG (reference sequence). Trimming cost V 0 bases and J 2 bases, with 10 bases left between them. The CDR3 sequence is 14 residues long. The full variable domain, with the rest looked up from reference TRBV30 and TRBJ2-5, is SQTIHQWPATLVQPVGSPLSLECTVEGTSNPNLYWYRQAAGRGLQLLFYSVGIGQISSEVPQNLSASRPQDRQFILSSKKLLLSDSGFYLCAWSVLNGQETQYFGPGTRLLVL.

This chain joins TRBV7-3 and TRBJ2-3; D possibly corresponds to TRBD1 (6 bases). Germline values: CDR1 SGHTA, CDR2 FQGTGA. The CDR3 loop spans 15 amino acids. The V gene lost 2 bases and the J gene lost 2 bases, with 11 bases spanning the gap. The CDR3 coding sequence is TGTGCCAGCAGCTTATGGGGACAACCCACAGATACGCAGTATTTT. This translates into CASSLWGQPTDTQYF.

V and J are TRBV7-2 and TRBJ2-7; 8 nucleotides align to TRBD2. CDR1 is SGHTA, CDR2 FQGNSA, per germline. V trimming: 2 bases; J trimming: 2 bases; junction bases outside the gene matches: 8. This CDR3 spans 16 amino acids. CDR3 protein: CASSLFSSGVAYEQYF. CDR3 nucleotide sequence: TGTGCCAGCAGCTTATTTAGTAGCGGGGTTGCCTACGAGCAGTACTTC.

With respect to this clone: The sample carries other DNA sequences with the same CDR3. The chain links TRBV18 to TRBJ1-1; tentative D call: TRBD1 (5 bases). The germline CDR1 and CDR2 sequences are KGHSH and LQKENI. Trimming removed 3 bases at V and 2 bases at J, with 13 bases between. The CDR3 has 15 amino acids. CDR3 protein: CASSPTTASNTEAFF. CDR3 bases: TGTGCCAGCTCACCCACGACAGCCTCCAACACTGAAGCTTTCTTT.

The chain uses TRBV28 and TRBJ1-5; the D is unclear. Germline CDR1 and CDR2: MDHEN and SYDVKM. Trimming took 2 bases from V and 0 from J, leaving 8 bases between them. CDR3 size: 15 residues. The CDR3 DNA reads TGTGCCAGCAGTTTAGCGGGAAATAGCAATCAGCCCCAGCATTTT. Protein product: CASSLAGNSNQPQHF.

This chain links TRBV5-1 with TRBJ1-6; the match to TRBD1 covers 8 bases. CDR1 SGHRS and CDR2 YFSETQ come from the germline V gene. J was trimmed by 7 bases and V by 4 bases; bases with no gene match: 10. This CDR3 comprises 16 residues. CDR3 in DNA: TGCGCCAGCAGCATATCGACAGGGGCATCAAATTCACCCCTCCACTTT. As protein: CASSISTGASNSPLHF.

The genes are TRBV6-6 and TRBJ2-7, with 9 bases identical to TRBD1. The trim removed 11 bases at V and 3 bases at J, leaving 8 bases unmatched. The CDR3 runs to 13 residues. CDR1 is MNHNY, CDR2 SVGAGI, per germline (reference sequence). For the CDR3, the DNA is TGTGCCGTTGGAAGGGGACAGGGCTACGAGCAGTACTTC. It translates to CAVGRGQGYEQYF.

V is TRBV6-6 and J is TRBJ1-2; 8 bases are a match to TRBD1. CDR1 is MNHNY, CDR2 SVGAGI, per germline (reference sequence). The CDR3 runs 12 residues. J lost 8 bases, V lost 4 bases, and 3 bases had no gene match. CDR3 in DNA: TGTGCCAGCAGTTTCAGGGGGCTGGGCTACACCTTC. Protein product: CASSFRGLGYTF.

This clone was detected a few times. The chain links TRBV6-5 to TRBJ2-3; no clear D gene. The CDR3 runs 15 residues. Trimming removed 0 bases at V and 4 bases at J, with 11 bases between. Looked up from germline, CDR1 is MNHEY and CDR2 is SVGAGI. The CDR3 sequence is CASSYSSYLPDTQYF. CDR3 coding DNA: TGTGCCAGCAGTTACTCGAGCTATTTGCCAGATACGCAGTATTTT.

The chain carries TRBV19 and TRBJ1-2; D is perhaps TRBD1 (6 bases). CDR3 length: 16 amino acids. Trimming took 3 bases from V and 4 from J, leaving 18 bases between them. Germline V lookup: CDR1 LNHDA, CDR2 SQIVND (reference sequence). CDR3 DNA sequence: TGTGCCAGTAGTATCCCACGGGGGGCGCAAACCTATGGCTACACCTTC. Protein sequence: CASSIPRGAQTYGYTF.

This clone was picked up a small number of times. The chain employs TRBV19 and TRBJ2-1, with TRBD2 identical over 8 bases. Germline assignment: CDR1 LNHDA and CDR2 SQIVND (reference sequence). The CDR3 is 16 residues long. J gave up 0 bases and V 4 bases, and 5 bases lay outside the gene matches. Written as DNA, the CDR3 is TGTGCCAGTAGTACGGTAGCGGGAAACTCCTACAATGAGCAGTTCTTC. Its translation: CASSTVAGNSYNEQFF.

The genes are TRBV5-5 and TRBJ2-2; D perhaps matches TRBD1 (6 bases). Germline V CDR1 and CDR2: SGHKS, YYEKEE (reference sequence). With 4 bases removed from V and 5 bases from J, the gap between germline ends came to 12 bases. The CDR3 has 14 amino acids. The CDR3 coding sequence is TGTGCCAGCAGCCATGGACAGAAGACCGGGGAGCTGTTTTTT. Its translation: CASSHGQKTGELFF.

This clone was seen a few times. The chain uses TRBV29-1 and TRBJ2-1, with 7 bases aligning to TRBD2. The V and J ends lost 1 base and 3 bases, in that order; junction bases with no gene match: 0. Germline V lookup: CDR1 SQVTM, CDR2 ANQGSEA. The CDR3 consists of 13 residues. The DNA of the CDR3 is TGCAGCGTTGAAGCGGGGGGCTACAATGAGCAGTTCTTC. Translated, it gives CSVEAGGYNEQFF.